This TCR beta chain derives from a study of T cell responses to AZD1222 COVID-19 vaccine. The assay was immunoSEQ multiplex PCR, and TCRdb's table has in-frame clones only and misses some. The sample lists 120,000 or so clones, 80% to 90% seen once, with roughly 10% in the top ten. Remarks on this clone: What it recognizes is unknown.

Study findings and constraints: Two AZD1222 doses significantly raised spike-specific TCR breadth and depth over controls. It was only a handful of AZD1222 recipients who were seropositive at baseline. The donor cohort was predominantly white British with a female majority, and clonal diversity may have been underestimated.

The receptor was derived from an adult in good health. Sequenced here: peripheral blood, sampled on day 0 of MenACWY control vaccination.

CDR3 nucleotides: TGTGCCATCAGTGGGCTAGCGGGCTCCTACGAGCAGTACTTC. Amino acids: CAISGLAGSYEQYF. The rearrangement links TRBV10-3 to TRBJ2-7, with 8 bases identical to TRBD2. Germline lookup yields CDR1 ENHRY and CDR2 SYGVKD. CDR3 length: 14 residues. V lost 4 bases to trimming and J lost 0 bases; unmatched junction nucleotides: 2.